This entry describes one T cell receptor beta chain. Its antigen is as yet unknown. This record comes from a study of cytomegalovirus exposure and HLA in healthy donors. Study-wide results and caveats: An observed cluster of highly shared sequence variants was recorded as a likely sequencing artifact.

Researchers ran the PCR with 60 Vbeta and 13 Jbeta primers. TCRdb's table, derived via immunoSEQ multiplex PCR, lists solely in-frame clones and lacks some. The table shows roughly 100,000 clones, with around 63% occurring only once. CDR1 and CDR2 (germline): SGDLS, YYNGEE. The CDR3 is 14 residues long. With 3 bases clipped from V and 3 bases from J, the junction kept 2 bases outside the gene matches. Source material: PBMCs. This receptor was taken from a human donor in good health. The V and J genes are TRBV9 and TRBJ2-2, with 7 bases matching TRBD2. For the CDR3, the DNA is TGTGCCAGCAGCGGGACTAGTCACACCGGGGAGCTGTTTTTT. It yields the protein CASSGTSHTGELFF.